The entry below describes one TCR beta chain. Its target is not known. Method: immunoSEQ multiplex PCR; TCRdb's copy keeps in-frame clones and lacks some. The profile covers 100,000 to 150,000 clones, with around 84% appearing a single time and under 3.5% taken by the ten largest. This sample is drawn from a study of PD-L1 blockade in urothelial cancer. Looking at the study overall: At 6 weeks and at 3 weeks (second dose) after treatment start, blood was analyzed.

Study results and caveats: Having blood TCR clonality under the median before treatment predicted better survival. It was durable-benefit patients whose tumor-associated blood clones expanded more at 3 weeks.

Time point indicated: pretreatment peripheral blood. This CDR3 region has 14 residues. Trimming took off 4 bases at V and 0 bases at J, with 7 bases between the two ends. Looked up from germline, CDR1 is MNHEY and CDR2 is SMNVEV (reference sequence). The sequencing used PBMCs, collected around atezolizumab (anti-PD-L1) treatment. The chain has TRBV27 and TRBJ2-1, with D unclear. The receptor's source is a man aged 45-60 years with urothelial cancer. The CDR3 reads CASSSASSYNEQFF. CDR3 DNA: TGTGCCAGCAGTTCCGCTAGCTCCTACAATGAGCAGTTCTTC.